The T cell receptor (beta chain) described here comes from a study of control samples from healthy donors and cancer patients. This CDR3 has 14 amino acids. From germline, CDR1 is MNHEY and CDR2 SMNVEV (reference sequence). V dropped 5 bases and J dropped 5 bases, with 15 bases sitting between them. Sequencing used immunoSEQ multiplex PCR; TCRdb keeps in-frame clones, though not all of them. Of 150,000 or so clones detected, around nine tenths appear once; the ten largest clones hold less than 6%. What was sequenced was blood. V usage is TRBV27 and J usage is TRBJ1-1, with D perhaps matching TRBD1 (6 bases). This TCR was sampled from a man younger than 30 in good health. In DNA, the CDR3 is TGTGCCAGCAGTAAATCAACAGGGAAGACTGAAGCTTTCTTT. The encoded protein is CASSKSTGKTEAFF.